These T cell receptor beta chains were read from a single sample in a study of cytomegalovirus exposure and HLA in healthy donors. The protocol was immunoSEQ multiplex PCR, while the TCRdb copy is restricted to in-frame clones and leaves out a portion. The sample lists some 190,000 clones; about 85% were seen once. The sequenced sample was PBMCs. These receptors were obtained from a boy aged 2 to 10 in good health and CMV-seronegative. CDR3s include the opening cysteine and the closing phenylalanine or tryptophan. The D gene is left open where the match is weak. Size is omitted from some rows. Given values are once, few, many or a class for expanded clones.

>TRBJ2-7|.|TRBV5-1|TRBD1
TGCGCCAGCAGCCTCCCCCGGGACAGCTCTCTGTACGAGCAGTACTTC
CASSLPRDSSLYEQYF
>TRBJ2-1|.|TRBV7-3|TRBD2
TGTGCCAGCAGCCCCCTAGCGGGCTACAATGAGCAGTTCTTC
CASSPLAGYNEQFF
>TRBJ2-1|.|TRBV4-1|.
TGCGCCAGCAGCCAAGACCAGGAAGCTTACAATGAGCAGTTCTTC
CASSQDQEAYNEQFF
>TRBJ1-1|once|TRBV7-9|.
TGTGCCAGCAGCCGCGAATTAACTGAAGCTTTCTTT
CASSRELTEAFF
>TRBJ2-7|few|TRBV7-8|TRBD1
TGTGCCAGCAGCACCAACAGGGGGCTTACCTACGAGCAGTACTTC
CASSTNRGLTYEQYF
>TRBJ1-1|.|TRBV29-1|.
TGCAGCGTTACCCTACAGGCCACTGAAGCTTTCTTT
CSVTLQATEAFF
>TRBJ2-1|.|TRBV7-9|TRBD2
TGTGCCAGCAGCGGACTAGCGGGGGGCTCGGATGAGCAGTTCTTC
CASSGLAGGSDEQFF
>TRBJ1-1|.|TRBV7-9|TRBD1
TGTTCCAGCAGCCAGCGACAGGGGGGTTTCGACACTGAAGCTTTCTTT
CSSSQRQGGFDTEAFF
>TRBJ1-2|.|TRBV30|.
TGTGCCTGGAGTTACGGACAGCAGGGCTACACCTTC
CAWSYGQQGYTF
>TRBJ1-1|.|TRBV6-6|.
TGTGCCAGCAGTTACCCGGGGGGGAACACTGAAGCTTTCTTT
CASSYPGGNTEAFF
>TRBJ1-2|.|TRBV2|TRBD1
TGTGCCAGAGCGACAGGGTCGGCATATGGCTACACCTTC
CARATGSAYGYTF
>TRBJ2-7|.|TRBV2|.
TGTGCCAGCAGTGAGGCCCCCGGGAGCTACGAGCAGTACTTC
CASSEAPGSYEQYF
>TRBJ2-7|.|TRBV9|TRBD2
TGTGCCAGCAGCCAGGGACTAGCGGGGTCCTACGAGCAGTACTTC
CASSQGLAGSYEQYF
>TRBJ1-1|.|TRBV29-1|.
TGCAGCGTGGACTCTAGCGCCGGGAGTGAAGCTTTCTTT
CSVDSSAGSEAFF
>TRBJ1-2|.|TRBV6-1|.
TGTGCCAGCAGTGAACCCCTAGGAGGCTACACCTTC
CASSEPLGGYTF
>TRBJ2-2|.|TRBV9|TRBD2
TGTGCCAGCCAGGGGACTAGCGGGAGGGCAGGGACCGGGGAGCTGTTTTTT
CASQGTSGRAGTGELFF
>TRBJ2-1|.|TRBV7-2|TRBD1
TGTGCCAGCAGCTTAACCGCAGGGGGCTCGGGCAATGAGCAGTTCTTC
CASSLTAGGSGNEQFF
>TRBJ2-1|.|TRBV6-1|TRBD2
TGTGCCAGCAGTGAATGGCTAGCGGGAGGGAATGAGCAGTTCTTC
CASSEWLAGGNEQFF
>TRBJ1-2|.|TRBV21-1|.
TGTGCCAGCAGCAAGGCTGGGGGGGGTTTCTATGGCTACACCTTC
CASSKAGGGFYGYTF
>TRBJ1-6|.|TRBV28|TRBD1
TGTGCAAGCAGGGGGGGCTCCTATAATTCACCCCTCCACTTT
CASRGGSYNSPLHF
>TRBJ2-3|.|TRBV18|TRBD2
TGTGCCAGCTCACCAGGGACTAGCGGCCCCAGCCACCCGGCCACAGATACGCAGTATTTT
CASSPGTSGPSHPATDTQYF
>TRBJ2-1|once|TRBV5-4|.
TGTGCCAGCAGCTTTCGGAATGAGCAGTTCTTC
CASSFRNEQFF
>TRBJ2-3|.|TRBV7-9|TRBD2
TGTGCCAGCAGGCTCCGGGGGGGGAGCACAGATACGCAGTATTTT
CASRLRGGSTDTQYF
>TRBJ2-2|.|TRBV7-7|TRBD1
TGTGCTAGCAGCATACGACAGGGCACCGGGGAGCTGTTTTTT
CASSIRQGTGELFF
>TRBJ2-7|.|TRBV10-3|TRBD1
TGTGCCACCCGACAGGGGAGCTCCTACGAGCAGTACTTC
CATRQGSSYEQYF
>TRBJ2-1|few|TRBV11-1|.
TGTGCCAGCAGGTTGACTCTTAGCAGTTCCCACAATGAGCAGTTCTTC
CASRLTLSSSHNEQFF
>TRBJ1-5|.|TRBV18|.
TGTGCCAGCTCACCACTTCCAGGGGAACAGCCCCAGCATTTT
CASSPLPGEQPQHF
>TRBJ2-5|.|TRBV5-4|.
TGTGCCAGCAGCTCCGGAGGGGAGGAGACCCAGTACTTC
CASSSGGEETQYF
>TRBJ2-1|.|TRBV6-4|.
TGTGCCAGCAGTAACAGGGTTTCCAATGAGCAGTTCTTC
CASSNRVSNEQFF
>TRBJ2-2|.|TRBV28|.
TGTGCCAGCAGTTTATCATGGGGGCTGGGCGGGGAGCTGTTTTTT
CASSLSWGLGGELFF
>TRBJ2-1|.|TRBV7-9|TRBD1
TGTGCCAGCACCCCCGGTGGGCAGGGGGCATTTGGTGAGCAGTTCTTC
CASTPGGQGAFGEQFF
>TRBJ1-1|.|TRBV20-1|.
TGCAGTGCTAGAGATCTGTTCGCTTTCTTT
CSARDLFAFF
>TRBJ2-1|.|TRBV5-6|.
TGTGCCAGCAGCCTGGGAATCAAGGAGCGCTACAATGAGCAGTTCTTC
CASSLGIKERYNEQFF
>TRBJ1-1|once|TRBV19|TRBD1
TGTGCCAGCAGGGACAGGGGGAGTACTGAAGCTTTCTTT
CASRDRGSTEAFF
>TRBJ2-7|.|TRBV28|TRBD1
TGTGCCAGCAGCGGGACAGGGGGAGGCTACGAGCAGTACTTC
CASSGTGGGYEQYF
>TRBJ2-1|once|TRBV28|TRBD2
TGTGCCAGCAGTCCAGGCGGGGGGGCCTACAATGAGCAGTTCTTC
CASSPGGGAYNEQFF
>TRBJ2-1|.|TRBV5-1|TRBD1
TGCGCCAGCAGCTCCGACAGGGCCAACAATGAGCAGTTCTTC
CASSSDRANNEQFF
>TRBJ2-1|.|TRBV6-4|.
TGTGCCAGCAGTGACTCGGACAACAATGAGCAGTTCTTC
CASSDSDNNEQFF
>TRBJ1-5|.|TRBV28|.
TGTGCCAGCAGGCAGGGTGGTAGCAATCAGCCCCAGCATTTT
CASRQGGSNQPQHF
>TRBJ2-7|.|TRBV6-1|TRBD1
TGTGCCAGCAGTGAGCGGACCCCGGGACAGACCTACGAGCAGTACTTC
CASSERTPGQTYEQYF
>TRBJ2-5|.|TRBV30|.
TGTGCCTGGGACAGGTCCGAAGAGACCCAGTACTTC
CAWDRSEETQYF
>TRBJ1-4|.|TRBV2|TRBD1
TGTGCCAGCAGTTGGACAGGGGGGGGAGAAAAACTGTTTTTT
CASSWTGGGEKLFF
>TRBJ2-1|.|TRBV30|TRBD2
TGTGCCTGGAGTGTACTTACGGCGGCTAGCGGGAGGATTGAGCAGTTCTTC
CAWSVLTAASGRIEQFF
>TRBJ2-3|.|TRBV6-5|TRBD2
TGTGCCAGCAGGAGTCCTAGCGGGGGTGCAGATACGCAGTATTTT
CASRSPSGGADTQYF
>TRBJ1-2|.|TRBV30|.
TGTGCCTGGGAGGAGGGAAAATATGGCTACACCTTC
CAWEEGKYGYTF